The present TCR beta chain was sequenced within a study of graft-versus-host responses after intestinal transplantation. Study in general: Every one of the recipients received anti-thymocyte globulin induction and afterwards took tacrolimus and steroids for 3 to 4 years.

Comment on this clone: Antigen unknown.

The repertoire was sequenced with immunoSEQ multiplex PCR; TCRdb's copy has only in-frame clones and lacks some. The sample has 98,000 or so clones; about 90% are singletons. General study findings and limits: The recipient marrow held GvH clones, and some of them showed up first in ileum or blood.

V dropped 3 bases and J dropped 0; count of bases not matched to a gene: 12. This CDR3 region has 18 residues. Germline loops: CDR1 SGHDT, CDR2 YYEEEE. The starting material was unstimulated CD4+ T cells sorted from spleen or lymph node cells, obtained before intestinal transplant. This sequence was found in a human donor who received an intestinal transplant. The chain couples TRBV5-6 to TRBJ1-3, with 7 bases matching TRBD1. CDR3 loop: CASSSIPRGPSSGNTIYF. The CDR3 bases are TGTGCCAGCAGCTCGATTCCTAGGGGGCCGAGCTCTGGAAACACCATATATTTT.